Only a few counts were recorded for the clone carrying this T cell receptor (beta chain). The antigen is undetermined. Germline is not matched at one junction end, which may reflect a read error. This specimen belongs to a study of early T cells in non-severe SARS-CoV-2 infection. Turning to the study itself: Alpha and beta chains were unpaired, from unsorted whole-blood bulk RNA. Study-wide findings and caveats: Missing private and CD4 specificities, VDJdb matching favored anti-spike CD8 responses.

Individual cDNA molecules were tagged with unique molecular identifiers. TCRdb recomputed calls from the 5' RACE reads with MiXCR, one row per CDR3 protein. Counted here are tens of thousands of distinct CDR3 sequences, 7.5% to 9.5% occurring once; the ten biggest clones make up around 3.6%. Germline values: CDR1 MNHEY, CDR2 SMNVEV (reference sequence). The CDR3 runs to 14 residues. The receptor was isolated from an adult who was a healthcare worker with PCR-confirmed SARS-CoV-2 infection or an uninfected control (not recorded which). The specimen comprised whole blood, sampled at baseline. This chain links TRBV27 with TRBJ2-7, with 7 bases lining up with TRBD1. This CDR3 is CVSSPRQGYYEQYF. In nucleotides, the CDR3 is TGTGTCAGCAGTCCCAGACAGGGTTACTACGAGCAGTACTTC.